These T cell receptor beta chains were read from a single sample in a study of OX40 agonist ivuxolimab in advanced cancers. Profiled with immunoSEQ multiplex PCR; TCRdb holds only in-frame clones, not every one. In the table there are tens of thousands of clones, about 88% of which are singletons. Here the sequenced sample was CD4+ or CD8+ T cells sorted from blood, taken in a trial of the OX40 agonist ivuxolimab. Receptor source: an adult with an advanced solid tumor such as melanoma, head and neck, liver or kidney cancer. Each CDR3 is given with its conserved first and last residue. Each record gives: D gene, clone size, J gene, V gene, CDR3 protein, CDR3 DNA. D genes are given only for firm matches. Clone sizes are given selectively: once, few, many, or a class where the clone is expanded.

>-|-|TRBJ2-3|TRBV4-2
CASSQDRVDTDTQYF
TGTGCCAGCAGCCAAGATCGGGTAGACACAGATACGCAGTATTTT
>TRBD1|few|TRBJ2-7|TRBV25-1
CADPGQGTYEQYF
TGTGCCGACCCGGGACAGGGGACCTACGAGCAGTACTTC
>-|few|TRBJ1-2|TRBV28
CASNRGFGYGYTF
TGTGCCAGCAACCGGGGATTCGGCTATGGCTACACCTTC
>-|-|TRBJ2-7|TRBV6-1
CASSDSRGAYEQYF
TGTGCCAGCAGTGACTCGCGGGGCGCCTACGAGCAGTACTTC
>TRBD1|-|TRBJ2-4|TRBV7-9
CASSLEDRVAKNIQYF
TGTGCCAGCAGCTTAGAGGACAGGGTAGCCAAAAACATTCAGTACTTC
>-|once|TRBJ1-4|TRBV15
CATSTDNGGRTPEKLFF
TGTGCCACCAGCACCGACAATGGAGGCAGGACCCCTGAAAAACTGTTTTTT
>TRBD2|-|TRBJ2-1|TRBV7-9
CASSLGPSGSYNEQFF
TGTGCCAGCAGCTTAGGCCCTAGCGGGAGCTACAATGAGCAGTTCTTC
>-|-|TRBJ1-1|TRBV29-1
CSAANTEAFF
TGCAGCGCCGCGAACACTGAAGCTTTCTTT
>-|-|TRBJ1-1|TRBV18
CASSPRAQGPNTEAFF
TGTGCCAGCTCACCGCGAGCACAGGGCCCGAACACTGAAGCTTTCTTT
>-|-|TRBJ1-5|TRBV28
CASSPTGLNQPQHF
TGTGCCAGCAGTCCCACAGGGCTCAATCAGCCCCAGCATTTT
>TRBD1|-|TRBJ1-2|TRBV6-1
CASSDSPDRAYNYGYTF
TGTGCCAGCAGTGATTCCCCTGACAGGGCCTATAACTATGGCTACACCTTC
>-|-|TRBJ2-7|TRBV11-3
CASSPQERGEQYF
TGTGCCAGCAGCCCCCAGGAAAGGGGCGAGCAGTACTTC
>-|-|TRBJ2-1|TRBV7-8
CASSLSVLGLGGLADEQFF
TGTGCCAGCAGCTTGTCCGTATTGGGCCTCGGGGGACTCGCCGATGAGCAGTTCTTC
>TRBD2|-|TRBJ2-7|TRBV28
CASSKGTGGYEQYF
TGTGCCAGCTCAAAGGGTACGGGGGGCTACGAGCAGTACTTC
>-|-|TRBJ1-1|TRBV7-9
CASSLQGGGNTEAFF
TGTGCCAGCAGCCTTCAGGGAGGGGGGAACACTGAAGCTTTCTTT
>TRBD1|-|TRBJ2-5|TRBV19
CASRGQGQETQYF
TGTGCCAGTAGGGGACAGGGGCAAGAGACCCAGTACTTC
>-|-|TRBJ1-6|TRBV27
CASSLKWGGVGSPLHF
TGTGCCAGCAGTTTGAAATGGGGCGGAGTTGGTTCACCCCTCCACTTT
>-|-|TRBJ2-5|TRBV2
CASSRHNQETQYF
TGTGCCAGCAGTAGACACAACCAAGAGACCCAGTACTTC
>-|-|TRBJ2-7|TRBV6-5
CASSDWPFPEQYF
TGTGCCAGCAGTGATTGGCCCTTCCCCGAGCAGTACTTC
>TRBD1|-|TRBJ2-7|TRBV10-1
CASSDTGTGSYEQYF
TGCGCCAGCAGTGATACCGGGACAGGGTCGTACGAGCAGTACTTC
>TRBD1|-|TRBJ1-1|TRBV19
CASSIGDRGGNTEAFF
TGTGCCAGTAGTATAGGCGACAGGGGAGGGAACACTGAAGCTTTCTTT
>-|-|TRBJ2-1|TRBV6-6
CASSYLTGAYEQFF
TGTGCCAGCAGTTACCTAACTGGGGCTTATGAGCAGTTCTTC
>-|-|TRBJ2-2|TRBV5-1
CASSQDSPGTGELFF
TGCGCCAGCAGCCAGGACAGCCCTGGAACCGGGGAGCTGTTTTTT
>-|-|TRBJ1-1|TRBV4-3
CASSQGLGGMNTEAFF
TGCGCCAGCAGCCAAGGTCTCGGGGGTATGAACACTGAAGCTTTCTTT
>-|once|TRBJ2-2|TRBV28
CASSLQGLNTGELFF
TGTGCCAGCAGTTTGCAGGGACTTAACACCGGGGAGCTGTTTTTT
>TRBD1|-|TRBJ1-1|TRBV11-3
CASSFTGGRTEAFF
TGTGCCAGCAGCTTTACAGGGGGCAGGACTGAAGCTTTCTTT
>-|-|TRBJ1-1|TRBV4-1
CASSQDINRLTLVTEAFF
TGCGCCAGCAGCCAAGATATAAATCGCTTAACGTTAGTCACTGAAGCTTTCTTT
>TRBD2|-|TRBJ2-5|TRBV7-6
CASSLVGSGRGRETQYF
TGTGCCAGCAGCTTGGTGGGTAGCGGGAGGGGCCGAGAGACCCAGTACTTC
>TRBD1|-|TRBJ2-7|TRBV6-5
CASSGQDRESYEQYF
TGTGCCAGCAGTGGACAGGACAGGGAAAGCTACGAGCAGTACTTC
>TRBD1|few|TRBJ2-3|TRBV28
CAGGSIPGQGTDTQYF
TGTGCCGGGGGGAGCATACCGGGACAGGGAACAGATACGCAGTATTTT
>-|-|TRBJ2-5|TRBV14
CASKREYQETQYF
TGTGCCAGCAAGAGGGAGTACCAAGAGACCCAGTACTTC
>-|-|TRBJ1-1|TRBV7-2
CASVGQMNTEAFF
TGTGCCAGTGTCGGACAGATGAACACTGAAGCTTTCTTT
>-|-|TRBJ1-3|TRBV6-1
CASSEFGRGRNTIYF
TGTGCCAGCAGTGAATTCGGCCGGGGACGAAACACCATATATTTT
>-|-|TRBJ1-6|TRBV5-1
CASSMGQAMGSPLHF
TGCGCCAGCAGCATGGGGCAGGCCATGGGGTCACCCCTCCACTTT
>-|-|TRBJ2-1|TRBV19
CASSRDIVRNEQFF
TGTGCCAGTAGTAGGGACATCGTACGCAATGAGCAGTTCTTC
>TRBD1|-|TRBJ2-1|TRBV7-2
CASSLALRGDRGQFF
TGTGCCAGCAGCTTAGCACTACGTGGGGACAGAGGGCAGTTCTTC
>TRBD2|-|TRBJ2-1|TRBV5-4
CASSLRTSGNNEQFF
TGTGCCAGCAGCTTGCGAACTAGCGGGAACAATGAGCAGTTCTTC
>-|-|TRBJ1-1|TRBV5-6
CASSSYIAQGLNTEAFF
TGTGCCAGCAGCTCCTACATCGCCCAGGGGTTGAACACTGAAGCTTTCTTT
>-|-|TRBJ1-5|TRBV29-1
CSVEPTPPGIHQPQHF
TGCAGCGTTGAACCCACTCCTCCAGGGATCCATCAGCCCCAGCATTTT
>-|-|TRBJ1-4|TRBV11-3
CASSLVGILGTFEKLFF
TGTGCCAGCAGCTTAGTGGGGATTTTGGGGACCTTCGAAAAACTGTTTTTT
>TRBD2|-|TRBJ2-1|TRBV6-6
CASRPRTSGGEQFF
TGTGCCAGCAGGCCCCGGACTAGCGGTGGGGAGCAGTTCTTC
>TRBD2|-|TRBJ2-5|TRBV11-3
CASRAGGLETQYF
TGTGCCAGCAGGGCGGGGGGGTTGGAGACCCAGTACTTC
>-|few|TRBJ1-2|TRBV6-5
CASSQRRLGYGYTF
TGTGCCAGCAGCCAACGTAGGCTTGGCTATGGCTACACCTTC
>TRBD2|-|TRBJ2-7|TRBV27
CASSLGTSGYEQYF
TGTGCCAGCAGTTTGGGGACTAGCGGCTACGAGCAGTACTTC
>-|-|TRBJ1-4|TRBV5-5
CASSLRTANEKLFF
TGTGCCAGCAGCTTGAGGACAGCTAATGAAAAACTGTTTTTT
>-|once|TRBJ1-2|TRBV28
CASSLRNIGPWGYTF
TGTGCCAGCAGTTTAAGAAACATTGGTCCTTGGGGCTACACCTTC
>TRBD2|-|TRBJ2-7|TRBV6-5
CASRRLAGGSYEQYF
TGTGCCAGCAGGCGACTAGCGGGAGGCTCCTACGAGCAGTACTTC
>-|-|TRBJ1-4|TRBV11-2
CASSNYQGFNEKLFF
TGTGCCAGCAGTAACTATCAGGGCTTTAATGAAAAACTGTTTTTT
>TRBD2|-|TRBJ2-2|TRBV6-1
CASSGWTSGNSGGELFF
TGTGCCAGCAGTGGTTGGACTAGCGGGAATTCGGGCGGGGAGCTGTTTTTT
>-|-|TRBJ2-7|TRBV4-2
CASSQGLEGYEQYF
TGTGCCAGCAGCCAAGGGCTAGAAGGCTACGAGCAGTACTTC
>TRBD2|-|TRBJ2-2|TRBV6-6
CASSGTRNTGELFF
TGTGCCAGCAGTGGGACTAGAAACACCGGGGAGCTGTTTTTT
>-|once|TRBJ2-7|TRBV10-3
CAIGRDVYEQYF
TGTGCCATCGGACGGGACGTATACGAGCAGTACTTC